The subject of this entry is one TCR beta chain. Its specificity is unknown. In the PCR, 60 Vbeta and 13 Jbeta primers were used. In the authors' methods: Approximately 11 million of the about 80 million unique TCR beta chains counted in a later analysis were shared. The repertoire was sequenced with immunoSEQ multiplex PCR; TCRdb's copy has only in-frame clones and lacks some. V, J and clone size are taken as reported in that table, and D and trimming were inferred from the DNA itself. The table includes fewer than 150,000 clones, 82% detected once. The CDR3 runs 14 residues. V shed 1 base and J shed 1 base, with 8 bases lying between them. Germline V gene data show CDR1 as SGHTA and CDR2 as FQGNSA. This sample is drawn from a study of cytomegalovirus exposure and HLA in healthy donors. Study-level findings and limits: Reported performance of the classifier showed diagnosis of cytomegalovirus status with high specificity and sensitivity. About 150 TCR beta chains were listed as cytomegalovirus-associated.

Sequencing input: PBMCs. The clonotype was recovered from a male donor in good health and CMV-seronegative. The chain has TRBV7-2 and TRBJ2-7; D is uncertain. CDR3 region: CASSLVPRSYEQYF. The CDR3 DNA follows: TGTGCCAGCAGCTTAGTTCCCAGGTCCTACGAGCAGTACTTC.